This T cell receptor (beta chain) originates from a study of blood T cell repertoires in COVID-19. As for the study in general: Material from acute and convalescent COVID-19 was sourced from the United States, Italy and Spain.

Clones were sequenced by immunoSEQ multiplex PCR, and TCRdb holds only the in-frame ones, with some missing. The sample comprises approximately 70,000 clones, under 90% of which are singletons, and over 2.5% rests with the top ten. This TCR derives from a human donor in a cohort sampled during active COVID-19. The sequencing input was peripheral blood.

The CDR3 sequence: CASSGGQFGSKNIQYF. CDR3 bases: TGTGCCAGCTCCGGGGGACAGTTCGGGTCCAAAAACATTCAGTACTTC. This chain connects TRBV18 to TRBJ2-4; possible D gene TRBD1, 7 bases. The CDR3 has 16 amino acids. Germline V gives CDR1 KGHSH, CDR2 LQKENI. V dropped 6 bases and J dropped 2 bases, with 17 bases sitting between them.